The next 6 T cell receptor beta chains were all read from a single sample in a study of cytomegalovirus exposure and HLA in healthy donors. A multiplex PCR was run with 60 Vbeta primers and 13 Jbeta primers. The assay was immunoSEQ multiplex PCR, and TCRdb's table has in-frame clones only and misses some. The sample records roughly 100,000 clones, 78% being singletons. The sample comprised PBMCs. The receptor source for this set is a woman aged 40-49 years in good health and CMV-seronegative.

Here the CDR3 DNA reads TGCGCCAGCAGCTTGGGGCGTGGGGGCGGTGGGCCCACTGAAGCTTTCTTT. It yields the protein CASSLGRGGGGPTEAFF. This chain links TRBV5-1 with TRBJ1-1; D perhaps matches TRBD1 (6 bases). V was trimmed by 0 bases and J by 4 bases, leaving 19 bases between them. The V gene's germline CDR1 is SGHRS and CDR2 YFSETQ. The CDR3 sequence is 17 residues long.

CDR3 loop: CASSLGASSYNEQFF. Here the CDR3 DNA reads TGTGCCAGCAGCTTGGGGGCCAGCTCCTACAATGAGCAGTTCTTC. This chain links TRBV7-2 with TRBJ2-1, with D maybe TRBD1 (6 bases). Per the germline V gene, CDR1 is SGHTA and CDR2 is FQGNSA. V lost 3 bases to trimming and J lost 0 bases, with 9 bases between them. This CDR3 has 15 residues.

The rearrangement joins TRBV7-2 to TRBJ1-5; a possible D gene is TRBD1 (5 bases). CDR1 is SGHTA, CDR2 FQGNSA, per germline. The length of the CDR3 is 14 residues. Trimming removed 3 bases from V and 3 bases from J, with 9 bases in between. The CDR3 here is CASSFGGANQPQHF. The DNA for the CDR3 is TGTGCCAGCAGCTTTGGCGGGGCCAATCAGCCCCAGCATTTT.

In this sample, this clone turned up once. This chain connects TRBV18 to TRBJ2-2; no firm D call. Germline-derived CDR1 and CDR2 are KGHSH and LQKENI. The CDR3 has 15 residues. Between the trimmed V and J ends, which lost 1 base and 1 base, there was a span of 7 bases. The DNA of the CDR3 is TGTGCCAGCTCACCACTACAGAAGAACACCGGGGAGCTGTTTTTT. The encoded protein is CASSPLQKNTGELFF.

The chain carries TRBV28 and TRBJ1-5; weak D call: TRBD1 (5 bases). Trimming stripped 6 bases from V and 6 bases from J, with 12 bases between. The CDR3 runs to 13 residues. Germline V CDR1 and CDR2: MDHEN, SYDVKM. CDR3 DNA: TGTGCCAGCAGCTCACCCGACAGTCAGCCCCAGCATTTT. This translates into CASSSPDSQPQHF.

V gene TRBV14 combines with J gene TRBJ1-1, with D possibly TRBD1 on 5 matching bases. Trimming shortened V by 6 bases and J by 4 bases, and 18 bases separated the two germline ends. The germline CDR1 and CDR2 sequences are SGHDN and FVKESK. The CDR3 is 15 residues long. CDR3 bases: TGTGCCAGCAGGCTAGGAGGGGTCCCTTCCACTGAAGCTTTCTTT. Amino acid sequence: CASRLGGVPSTEAFF.